This T cell receptor beta chain was captured by sequencing in a study of blood T cells in healthy people across ages. The study's findings and limits: Age brought a roughly linear fall in TCR beta diversity measured per million T cells.

A sample-barcoded 5' primer and a J-beta primer mix were used in a second PCR of roughly 6 to 12 cycles. Sequencing yielded, for each sample, at least 2.5 million paired-end reads carrying CDR3. MiXCR, applied by TCRdb to the 5' RACE reads, yields one record per CDR3 protein. The sample consists of about 780,000 distinct CDR3 sequences, 46% of them appearing once. This clonotype was counted ten times or more. Its antigen remains unknown. Deletions cut 10 bases from V and 0 bases from J, with 9 bases between. The CDR3 loop spans 13 amino acids. Germline V CDR1 and CDR2: KGHDR, SFDVKD. The J gene is TRBJ2-1, the V gene TRBV24-1, with D maybe TRBD1 (5 bases). The TCR comes from a man at least 80 years old in good health. Sequenced input: blood. The CDR3 DNA sequence: TGTGCCACGGACAACCCCTCCTACAATGAGCAGTTCTTC. Translation: CATDNPSYNEQFF.